A single sample is the source of the 5 T cell receptor beta chains below, sequenced in a study of blood T cell repertoires in COVID-19. Some clones are missing from TCRdb's copy, which holds only in-frame ones; the method was immunoSEQ multiplex PCR. Seen here are about 83,000 clones, around 86% observed once, and the top ten hold 7.5% to 9.5%. Input material: peripheral blood. All receptors come from a man aged 80 or over with active or convalescent COVID-19.

The rearrangement uses TRBV28 and TRBJ1-2, with TRBD1 as a possible D gene (6 bases). This CDR3 spans 15 amino acids. V lost 2 bases and J 4 bases, leaving 14 bases between the germline ends. Per the germline V gene, CDR1 is MDHEN and CDR2 is SYDVKM. CDR3 in DNA: TGTGCCAGCAGTTTAGCGACAGGTCGGGGCTATGGCTACACCTTC. The encoded protein is CASSLATGRGYGYTF.

In DNA, the CDR3 is TGTGCCAGCAGTTTATCGGTCACAGGTGAAGCTTTCTTT. This translates into CASSLSVTGEAFF. The chain uses TRBV27 and TRBJ1-1, with a possible D match to TRBD1 (5 bases). The CDR3 contains 13 residues. The germline V and J ends were trimmed by 0 bases and 7 bases, with 9 bases remaining between them. Germline V gene lookup returns CDR1 MNHEY and CDR2 SMNVEV (reference sequence).

This clone has only one observation. The chain uses TRBV3-1 (or the pseudogene TRBV3-2) and TRBJ1-1, with D tentatively TRBD1 (6 bases). CDR1 is LGHDT and CDR2 is YNNKEL in the germline V gene (reference sequence). Trimming took 9 bases from V and 1 from J, leaving 15 bases between them. The CDR3 runs to 14 residues. This chain's CDR3 is CASNRVGENTEAFF. The CDR3 DNA reads TGTGCCAGTAACAGGGTCGGGGAGAACACTGAAGCTTTCTTT.

The V gene is TRBV5-8, the J gene TRBJ2-4; D is ambiguous. The CDR3 is made up of 16 amino acids. Trimming took off 2 bases at V and 0 bases at J, with 12 bases between the two ends. Germline assignment: CDR1 SGHTS and CDR2 YDEGEE. The CDR3 region is CASSFLEAVAKNIQYF. In DNA, the CDR3 is TGTGCCAGCAGCTTTCTTGAGGCGGTAGCCAAAAACATTCAGTACTTC.

This clone was observed a few times. This chain connects TRBV27 to TRBJ1-2, with TRBD1 matching 12 bases. Germline V gene data show CDR1 as MNHEY and CDR2 as SMNVEV (reference sequence). CDR3 size: 16 residues. After removal of 5 bases from V and 4 bases from J, the junction contained 8 bases not matched to a gene. The CDR3 region has the DNA TGTGCCAGCAGTCCAAAGGGACAGGGGGCTTTCTATGGCTACACCTTC. Protein product: CASSPKGQGAFYGYTF.